These 8 T cell receptor beta chains were all obtained from the same sample, sequenced in a study of T cell changes during pregnancy in multiple sclerosis. Generated by immunoSEQ multiplex PCR, the TCRdb table keeps only in-frame clones and is missing some. The sample holds 20,000 or so clones, approximately 90% seen once. The sequenced sample was CD4+ T cells from peripheral blood mononuclear cells, obtained after pregnancy. The receptors come from a female donor in good health, enrolled as a control in a pregnancy study.

This chain joins TRBV19 and TRBJ1-5, with TRBD1 matching 10 bases. This CDR3 has 13 amino acids. Germline V CDR1 and CDR2: LNHDA, SQIVND (reference sequence). With 7 bases clipped from V and 6 bases from J, the junction kept 3 bases outside the gene matches. DNA for the CDR3: TGTGCCAGTACCCGGACAGGGGGTCAGCCCCAGCATTTT. Its translation: CASTRTGGQPQHF.

The chain is built from TRBV6-1 and TRBJ2-7; D unclear. Trimming shortened V by 4 bases and J by 0 bases, and 16 bases separated the two germline ends. CDR3 size: 16 residues. Per germline, CDR1 MNHNS and CDR2 SASEGT. The CDR3 reads CASSARTPRSSYEQYF. CDR3 DNA: TGTGCCAGCAGTGCCCGAACACCTCGGAGCTCCTACGAGCAGTACTTC.

V and J are TRBV5-4 and TRBJ1-1; D is undetermined. The CDR3 is made up of 14 amino acids. Trimming left V 6 bases short and J 2 bases short, with 14 bases between. CDR1 and CDR2 (germline): SGHNT, YYREEE (reference sequence). DNA for the CDR3: TGTGCCAGCATCCTCGATAAGAGCAACACTGAAGCTTTCTTT. Encoded protein: CASILDKSNTEAFF. The full variable domain, with the rest looked up from reference TRBV5-4 and TRBJ1-1, is ETGVTQSPTHLIKTRGQQVTLRCSSQSGHNTVSWYQQALGQGPQFIFQYYREEENGRGNFPPRFSGLQFPNYSSELNVNALELDDSALYLCASILDKSNTEAFFGQGTRLTVV.

J is TRBJ2-3 and V is TRBV9, with D tentatively TRBD2 (5 bases). Deletions cut 2 bases from V and 2 bases from J, with 9 bases between. CDR1 and CDR2 (germline): SGDLS, YYNGEE. This CDR3 spans 14 amino acids. CDR3 nucleotide sequence: TGTGCCAGCAGCGTCATCCGGGACACAGATACGCAGTATTTT. The encoded protein is CASSVIRDTDTQYF. The full variable domain, rest sourced from reference TRBV9 and TRBJ2-3, is DSGVTQTPKHLITATGQRVTLRCSPRSGDLSVYWYQQSLDQGLQFLIQYYNGEERAKGNILERFSAQQFPDLHSELNLSSLELGDSALYFCASSVIRDTDTQYFGPGTRLTVL.

This chain links TRBV29-1 with TRBJ2-1; TRBD2 might be the D (6 bases). This CDR3 has 13 residues. The ends were cut back, 4 bases at V and 7 bases at J, with 14 bases in the middle. Germline CDR1 is SQVTM and CDR2 is ANQGSEA. The CDR3 region has the DNA TGCAGCGTTGGGAAGACGGGAGATAATGAGCAGTTCTTC. Amino acid sequence: CSVGKTGDNEQFF.

The chain has TRBV4-1 and TRBJ2-7; D unclear. The germline CDR1 and CDR2 sequences are MGHRA and YSYEKL. The germline V and J ends were trimmed by 1 base and 1 base, with 11 bases remaining between them. The CDR3 covers 15 residues. The CDR3 nucleotides read TGCGCCAGCAGCCAAGCTCATACAAGTTCCTACGAGCAGTACTTC. Protein: CASSQAHTSSYEQYF.

The V call is TRBV7-9, the J call TRBJ2-2; TRBD2 agrees at 13 bases. Losses at the gene ends were 5 bases for V and 7 bases for J; bases not matched to a gene: 7. The germline V gene has CDR1 SEHNR and CDR2 FQNEAQ (reference sequence). The CDR3 spans 16 residues. CDR3: CASSGGLAGAGGELFF. Written as DNA, the CDR3 is TGTGCCAGCAGCGGAGGACTAGCGGGAGCGGGCGGGGAGCTGTTTTTT.

V gene TRBV2 combines with J gene TRBJ2-5, with a possible D match to TRBD2 (5 bases). This CDR3 has 14 amino acids. The V end lost 2 bases, the J end lost 4 bases, and 11 bases lay between the germline ends. Germline V lookup: CDR1 SNHLY, CDR2 FYNNEI. The CDR3: CASSELRELETQYF. The CDR3 bases are TGTGCCAGCAGTGAACTGAGGGAATTAGAGACCCAGTACTTC.